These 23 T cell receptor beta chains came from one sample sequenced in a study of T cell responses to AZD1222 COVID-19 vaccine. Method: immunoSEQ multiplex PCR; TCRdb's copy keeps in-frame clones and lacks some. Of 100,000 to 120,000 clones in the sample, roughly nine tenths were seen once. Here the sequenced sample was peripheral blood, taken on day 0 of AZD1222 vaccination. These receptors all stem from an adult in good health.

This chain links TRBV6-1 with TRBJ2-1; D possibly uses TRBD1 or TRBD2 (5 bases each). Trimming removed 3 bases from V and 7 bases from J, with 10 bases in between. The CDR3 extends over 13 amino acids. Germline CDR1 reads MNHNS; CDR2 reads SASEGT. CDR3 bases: TGTGCCAGCAGTGAGGGACCCTGGAATGAGCAGTTCTTC. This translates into CASSEGPWNEQFF.

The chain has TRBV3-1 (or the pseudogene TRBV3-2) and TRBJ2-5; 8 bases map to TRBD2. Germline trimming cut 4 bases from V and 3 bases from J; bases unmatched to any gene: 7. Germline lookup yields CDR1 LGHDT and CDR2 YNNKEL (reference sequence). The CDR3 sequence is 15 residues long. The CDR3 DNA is TGTGCCAGCAGCCCCCTTTTCGGGGGGGAAGAGACCCAGTACTTC. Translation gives CASSPLFGGEETQYF.

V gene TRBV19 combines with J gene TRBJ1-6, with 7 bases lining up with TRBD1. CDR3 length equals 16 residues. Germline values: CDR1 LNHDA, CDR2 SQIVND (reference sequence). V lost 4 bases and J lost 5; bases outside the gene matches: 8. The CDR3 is CASSNPQGLNNSPLHF. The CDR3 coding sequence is TGTGCCAGTAGTAACCCACAGGGGTTGAATAATTCACCCCTCCACTTT.

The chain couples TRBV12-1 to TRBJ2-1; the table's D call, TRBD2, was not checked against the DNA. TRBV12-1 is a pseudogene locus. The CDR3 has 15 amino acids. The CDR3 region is CASSLSGRAGNEQFF. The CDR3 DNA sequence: TGTGCCAGCAGCTTAAGCGGGAGGGCCGGCAATGAGCAGTTCTTC.

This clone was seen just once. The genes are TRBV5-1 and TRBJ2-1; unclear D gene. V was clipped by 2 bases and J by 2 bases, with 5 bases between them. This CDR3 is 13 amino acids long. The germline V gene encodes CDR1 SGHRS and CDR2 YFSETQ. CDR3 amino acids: CASSFSAYNEQFF. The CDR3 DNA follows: TGCGCCAGCAGCTTCTCCGCCTACAATGAGCAGTTCTTC. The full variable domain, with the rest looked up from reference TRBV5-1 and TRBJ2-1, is KAGVTQTPRYLIKTRGQQVTLSCSPISGHRSVSWYQQTPGQGLQFLFEYFSETQRNKGNFPGRFSGRQFSNSRSEMNVSTLELGDSALYLCASSFSAYNEQFFGPGTRLTVL.

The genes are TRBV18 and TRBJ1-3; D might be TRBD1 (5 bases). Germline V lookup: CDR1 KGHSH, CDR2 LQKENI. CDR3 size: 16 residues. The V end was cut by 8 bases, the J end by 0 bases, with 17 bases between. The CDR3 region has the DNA TGTGCCAGCCGGGACCTGGGGATGATCTCTGGAAACACCATATATTTT. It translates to CASRDLGMISGNTIYF.

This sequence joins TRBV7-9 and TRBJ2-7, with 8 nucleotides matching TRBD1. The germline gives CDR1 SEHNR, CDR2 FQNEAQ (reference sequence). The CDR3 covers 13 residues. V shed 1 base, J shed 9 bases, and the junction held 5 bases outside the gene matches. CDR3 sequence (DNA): TGTGCCAGCAGCTTAGAACCAGGGGGCGGGCAGTACTTC. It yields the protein CASSLEPGGGQYF.

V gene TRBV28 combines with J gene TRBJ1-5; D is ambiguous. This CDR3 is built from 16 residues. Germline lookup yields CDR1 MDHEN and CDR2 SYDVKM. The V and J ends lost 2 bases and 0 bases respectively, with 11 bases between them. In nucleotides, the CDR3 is TGTGCCAGCAGTTTACAGTCAGGTTATAGCAATCAGCCCCAGCATTTT. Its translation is CASSLQSGYSNQPQHF.

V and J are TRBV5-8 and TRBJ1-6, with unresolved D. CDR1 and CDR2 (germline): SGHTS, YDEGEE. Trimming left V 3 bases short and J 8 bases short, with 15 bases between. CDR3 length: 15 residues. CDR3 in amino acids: CASSWGSLTYSPLHF. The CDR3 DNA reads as TGTGCCAGCAGCTGGGGATCCCTGACTTATTCACCCCTCCACTTT.

The CDR3: CASSPGWASYTEEQYF. For the CDR3, the DNA is TGTGCCAGCAGCCCCGGGTGGGCTAGCTATACTGAAGAGCAGTACTTC. V usage is TRBV9 and J usage is TRBJ2-7; tentatively, D is TRBD2 (5 bases). CDR3 size: 16 residues. Germline-derived CDR1 and CDR2 are SGDLS and YYNGEE. Trimming shortened V by 4 bases and J by 7 bases, and 24 bases separated the two germline ends.

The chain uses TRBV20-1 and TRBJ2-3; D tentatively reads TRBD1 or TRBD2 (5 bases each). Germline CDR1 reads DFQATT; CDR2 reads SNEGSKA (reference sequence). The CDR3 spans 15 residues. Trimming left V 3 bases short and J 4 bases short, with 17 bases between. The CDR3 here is CSASLREGVADTQYF. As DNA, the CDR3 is TGCAGTGCTAGTCTTCGGGAAGGGGTGGCAGATACGCAGTATTTT.

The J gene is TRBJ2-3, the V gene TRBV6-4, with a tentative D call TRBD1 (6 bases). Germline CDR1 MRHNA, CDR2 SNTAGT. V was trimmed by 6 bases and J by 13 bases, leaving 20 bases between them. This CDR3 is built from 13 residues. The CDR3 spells CASSTETGSREYF. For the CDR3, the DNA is TGTGCCAGCAGCACTGAGACAGGCTCGAGGGAGTATTTT.

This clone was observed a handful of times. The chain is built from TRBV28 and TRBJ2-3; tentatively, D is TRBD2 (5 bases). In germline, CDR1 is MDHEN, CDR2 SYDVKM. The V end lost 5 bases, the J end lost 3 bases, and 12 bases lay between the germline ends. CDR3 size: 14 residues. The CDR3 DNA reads TGTGCCAGCAGTCAGGTGGGAGTAACAGATACGCAGTATTTT. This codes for CASSQVGVTDTQYF.

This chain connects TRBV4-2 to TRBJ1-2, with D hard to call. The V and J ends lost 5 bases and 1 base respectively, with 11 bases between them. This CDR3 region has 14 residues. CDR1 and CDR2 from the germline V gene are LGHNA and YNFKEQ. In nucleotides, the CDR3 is TGTGCCAGCAGCTCCGCCGGTAGTAACTATGGCTACACCTTC. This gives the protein CASSSAGSNYGYTF.

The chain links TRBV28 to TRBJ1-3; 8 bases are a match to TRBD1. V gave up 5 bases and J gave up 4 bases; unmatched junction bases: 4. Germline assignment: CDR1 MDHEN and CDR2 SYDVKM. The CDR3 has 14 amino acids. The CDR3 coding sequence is TGTGCCAGCAGTAACAGGGGGTCCGGAAACACCATATATTTT. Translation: CASSNRGSGNTIYF.

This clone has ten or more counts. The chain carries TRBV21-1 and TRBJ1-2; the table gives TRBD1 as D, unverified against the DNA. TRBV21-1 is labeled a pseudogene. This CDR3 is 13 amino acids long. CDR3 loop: CASSPLYYRRYTF. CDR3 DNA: TGTGCCAGCAGCCCCCTATACTACAGGCGCTACACCTTC.

The CDR3 reads CASSERLGSNTEAFF. The CDR3 region has the DNA TGTGCCAGCAGCGAGCGCCTGGGTTCTAACACTGAAGCTTTCTTT. The gene calls are TRBV9 and TRBJ1-1; D is ambiguous. The CDR3 extends over 15 amino acids. The ends were cut back, 3 bases at V and 2 bases at J, with 14 bases in the middle. Germline CDR1 and CDR2: SGDLS and YYNGEE.

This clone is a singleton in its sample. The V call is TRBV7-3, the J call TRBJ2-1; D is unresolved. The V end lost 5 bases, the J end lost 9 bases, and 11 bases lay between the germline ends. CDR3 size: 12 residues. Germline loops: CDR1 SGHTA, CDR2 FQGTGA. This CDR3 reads CASSRVGGEQFF. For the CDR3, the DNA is TGTGCCAGCAGCCGGGTGGGCGGTGAGCAGTTCTTC.

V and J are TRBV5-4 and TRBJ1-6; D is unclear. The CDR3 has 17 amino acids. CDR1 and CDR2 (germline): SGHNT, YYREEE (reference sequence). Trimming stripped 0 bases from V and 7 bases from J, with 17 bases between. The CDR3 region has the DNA TGTGCCAGCAGCTTGGGATTAGCTCAGTTGGGAAATTCACCCCTCCACTTT. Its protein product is CASSLGLAQLGNSPLHF.

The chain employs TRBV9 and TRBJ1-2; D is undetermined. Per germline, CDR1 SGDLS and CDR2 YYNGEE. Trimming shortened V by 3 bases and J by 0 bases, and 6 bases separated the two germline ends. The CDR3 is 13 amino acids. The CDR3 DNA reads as TGTGCCAGCAGCGCAACAACTAACTATGGCTACACCTTC. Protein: CASSATTNYGYTF.

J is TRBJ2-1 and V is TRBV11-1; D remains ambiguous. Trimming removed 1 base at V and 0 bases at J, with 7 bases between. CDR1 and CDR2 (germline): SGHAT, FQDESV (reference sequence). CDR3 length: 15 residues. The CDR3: CASSLDPSSYNEQFF. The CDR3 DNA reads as TGTGCCAGCAGCTTAGACCCTAGCTCCTACAATGAGCAGTTCTTC.

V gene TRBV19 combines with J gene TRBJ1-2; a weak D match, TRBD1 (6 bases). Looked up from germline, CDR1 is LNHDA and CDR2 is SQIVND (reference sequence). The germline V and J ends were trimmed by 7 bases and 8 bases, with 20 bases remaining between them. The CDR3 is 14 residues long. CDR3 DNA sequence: TGTGCCAGTACCGATGAAGTACAGGGACGAGGCTACACCTTC. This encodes CASTDEVQGRGYTF.

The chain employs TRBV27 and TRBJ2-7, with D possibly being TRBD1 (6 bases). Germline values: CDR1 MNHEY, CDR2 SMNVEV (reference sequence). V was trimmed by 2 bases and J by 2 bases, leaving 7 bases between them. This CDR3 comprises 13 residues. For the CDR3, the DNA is TGTGCCAGCAGTTTAAGGACAGCCTACGAGCAGTACTTC. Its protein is CASSLRTAYEQYF.